The sequence of this T cell receptor beta chain was determined in a study of cytomegalovirus exposure and HLA in healthy donors. Study-level points and caveats: Earlier results showed most TCR beta V segments being productive about 87% or about 30% of the time. TCR beta V- and J-gene trimming was later associated with a missense DCLRE1C variant. Altogether, more than 150 TCR beta chains were recorded as cytomegalovirus-associated.

Regarding this clone: Its antigen is unknown.

PCR was performed using 60 Vbeta and 13 Jbeta primers. Only in-frame clones appear in the TCRdb table, and some are missing; sequencing was by immunoSEQ multiplex PCR. The table has roughly 70,000 clones, roughly four fifths seen once; the top ten hold 5.5% to 7.5%. There are 13 residues in the CDR3. CDR1 and CDR2 (germline): SQVTM, ANQGSEA. The origin of this receptor is a man between 45 and 60 years old in good health and CMV-seronegative. Sequenced: PBMCs. This chain uses TRBV29-1 with TRBJ2-5; maybe TRBD1 (5 bases). The last part of the DNA fits TRBJ2-7 better; the J call may be wrong. CDR3 protein: CSVELDRAYEQYF. In nucleotides, the CDR3 is TGCAGCGTTGAATTAGACAGAGCCTACGAGCAGTACTTC.